This record looks at one TCR beta chain sequence and its context. Its antigen is as yet unknown. The sample comes from a study of cytomegalovirus exposure and HLA in healthy donors. PCR used 60 Vbeta primers and 13 Jbeta primers. The repertoire was sequenced with immunoSEQ multiplex PCR; TCRdb's copy has only in-frame clones and lacks some. The repertoire has under 110,000 clones, roughly 82% of them found once; the top ten carry 1.5% to 2%. The CDR3 is made up of 14 amino acids. V dropped 5 bases and J dropped 8 bases, with 18 bases sitting between them. CDR1 MNHEY and CDR2 SVGAGI come from the germline V gene. Whole-study findings and limits: One cluster of highly shared sequence variants probably arose as a sequencing artifact. In a later analysis, productive TCRs from donors in an Asian-associated ancestry cluster reportedly carried fewer N-insertions than the cohort mean. In a later analysis, 15,000 to 20,000 TCR beta sequences were associated with HLA alleles at 0.05 false discovery rate. Across donors, presence/absence analyses took sequencing depth to be roughly uniform.

The clonotype comes from a man in his fifties in good health and CMV-seronegative. The J gene is TRBJ1-1, the V gene TRBV6-5; D might be TRBD1 (6 bases). The sequenced sample consisted of PBMCs. The CDR3 spells CASSPNTHREEAFF. CDR3 bases: TGTGCCAGCAGTCCAAACACCCACAGGGAAGAAGCTTTCTTT.